The clone carrying this T cell receptor beta chain was detected ten times or more. As yet, its antigen is unknown. These data originate in a study of glioma-infiltrating T cells. Study summary: Dexamethasone exposure before glioma surgery was limited to six or fewer days. Overall study results and limits: Non-neoplastic patients had below-expected tissue-blood divergence, while all gliomas exceeded expectation.

This CDR3 has 19 amino acids. J lost 6 bases, V lost 3 bases, and 15 bases had no gene match. The V gene's germline CDR1 is LNHDA and CDR2 SQIVND (reference sequence). Using RNA template, CDR3s of TCR alpha and beta were amplified with iRepertoire arm-PCR. TCRdb processed the multiplex PCR reads anew with MiXCR; each CDR3 protein has one entry. This table has approximately 400,000 distinct CDR3 sequences, roughly 41% appearing once. The sequence came from a human donor with low-grade glioma or glioblastoma, undergoing nonglioma brain surgery, or in good health (not recorded which). The sequencing input was glioma tissue, nonneoplastic brain tissue, or PBMCs (not recorded which). The J gene is TRBJ2-5, the V gene TRBV19, with 14 bases lining up with TRBD2. The CDR3 loop reads CASSIDRTSGRPSGKTQYF. CDR3 nucleotide sequence: TGTGCCAGTAGTATCGACAGGACTAGCGGGAGGCCAAGCGGAAAGACCCAGTACTTC.